The entry below gives a single T cell receptor beta chain sequence along with its context. No antigen is known for it. Next came a second PCR, run for about 7 to 12 cycles, which used a sample-barcoded 5' primer along with a J-beta primer mix. All cDNA molecules were each tagged by a template-switch adaptor with 12 random nucleotides. TCRdb independently ran MiXCR on the 5' RACE reads; one entry per CDR3 protein. This sample has about 780,000 distinct CDR3 sequences, with around 50% found just once. The sample is drawn from a study of blood T cells in healthy people across ages. Regarding the study as a whole: Researchers said unsorted PBMCs prevented a conclusive naive versus antigen-experienced comparison. As age increased, TCR beta diversity per million T cells fell in a roughly linear fashion. Estimates of diversity drawn from one million T cells were considered underestimates.

V was trimmed by 6 bases and J by 2 bases, leaving 11 bases between them. This CDR3 is 13 amino acids long. The germline V gene encodes CDR1 SQVTM and CDR2 ANQGSEA. J is TRBJ2-1 and V is TRBV29-1, with D unclear. Source material: blood. The source of this sequence is a man aged 80 or over in good health. The CDR3: CSVIRATYNEQFF. In DNA form, the CDR3 reads TGCAGCGTGATTCGAGCGACCTACAATGAGCAGTTCTTC.